These 3 T cell receptor beta chains were all obtained from the same sample, sequenced in a study of T cell responses to AZD1222 COVID-19 vaccine. Clones were sequenced by immunoSEQ multiplex PCR, and TCRdb holds only the in-frame ones, with some missing. Seen here are roughly 140,000 clones, roughly 90% observed once, and the top ten hold less than 3.5%. The source material was peripheral blood, sampled 28 days after the second AZD1222 dose. The receptors shown here come from an adult who received the AZD1222 COVID-19 vaccine.

As to this clone: Mismatch with germline at one junction end may stem from a read error. The gene calls are TRBV7-9 and TRBJ2-7; a possible D gene is TRBD2 (5 bases). Germline loops: CDR1 SEHNR, CDR2 FQNEAQ (reference sequence). This CDR3 comprises 13 residues. CDR3 sequence: CASSPPGSSEQYF. The CDR3 DNA follows: TGTGCCAGCAGCCCGCCGGGGTCCTCCGAGCAGTACTTC.

V usage is TRBV6-5 and J usage is TRBJ2-3; perhaps TRBD2 as D (6 bases). The germline gives CDR1 MNHEY, CDR2 SVGAGI. V was trimmed by 5 bases and J by 11 bases, leaving 17 bases between them. This CDR3 contains 13 residues. The CDR3 here is CASSTRLVPGQYF. The DNA for the CDR3 is TGTGCCAGCAGTACGAGACTAGTCCCAGGGCAGTATTTT.

The chain uses TRBV5-1 and TRBJ1-3, with a possible D match to TRBD1 (6 bases). CDR3 length: 14 residues. Germline V gene sequence: CDR1 SGHRS, CDR2 YFSETQ. V shed 4 bases and J shed 2 bases, with 10 bases lying between them. The CDR3 loop is CASSPEGAGNTIYF. The DNA for the CDR3 is TGCGCCAGCAGCCCGGAGGGGGCTGGAAACACCATATATTTT.